One sample yielded the 32 T cell receptor beta chains listed below, sequenced in a study of cytomegalovirus exposure and HLA in healthy donors. Researchers ran the PCR with 60 Vbeta and 13 Jbeta primers. The assay was immunoSEQ multiplex PCR, and TCRdb's table has in-frame clones only and misses some. The profile shows more than 150,000 clones, around 86% of them singletons. Material for sequencing was PBMCs. Receptor source: a woman aged 18-35 years in good health and CMV-seronegative.

The sample holds a few counts of this clone. This rearrangement joins TRBV15 to TRBJ1-4, with D possibly matching TRBD1 (5 bases). V was shortened by 4 bases and J by 7 bases, with 13 bases between the two germline ends. CDR1 is LNHNV and CDR2 is YYDKDF in the germline V gene (reference sequence). The length of the CDR3 is 14 residues. The CDR3 protein is CATSNGGGGEKLFF. The CDR3 DNA is TGTGCCACCAGCAACGGGGGGGGAGGTGAAAAACTGTTTTTT.

The chain joins TRBV19 to TRBJ1-5, with unresolved D. The CDR3 totals 15 residues. Germline assignment: CDR1 LNHDA and CDR2 SQIVND (reference sequence). Trimming left V 2 bases short and J 0 bases short, with 8 bases between. The CDR3, as DNA: TGTGCCAGTAGTATAACAGATTATAGCAATCAGCCCCAGCATTTT. It encodes CASSITDYSNQPQHF.

This clone appeared a few times. The gene calls are TRBV5-4 and TRBJ1-6; D possibly corresponds to TRBD1 (5 bases). This CDR3 contains 14 residues. The ends were cut back, 0 bases at V and 5 bases at J, with 6 bases in the middle. Germline V gene lookup returns CDR1 SGHNT and CDR2 YYREEE (reference sequence). As DNA, the CDR3 is TGTGCCAGCAGCTTGGGACAGAATAATTCACCCCTCCACTTT. Its protein is CASSLGQNNSPLHF.

This rearrangement joins TRBV19 to TRBJ2-1, with a tentative D call TRBD2 (5 bases). The CDR3 spans 15 residues. The V end was cut by 5 bases, the J end by 1 base, with 12 bases between. Germline assignment: CDR1 LNHDA and CDR2 SQIVND (reference sequence). For the CDR3, the DNA is TGTGCCAGTAGTTTCCGGGATGAGTCCTACAATGAGCAGTTCTTC. Translated: CASSFRDESYNEQFF.

The V gene is TRBV7-2, the J gene TRBJ1-1; D is unresolved. The V and J ends lost 4 bases and 1 base respectively, with 7 bases between them. CDR3 length: 13 residues. Germline CDR1 is SGHTA and CDR2 is FQGNSA. The DNA for the CDR3 is TGTGCCAGCAGCTCCAGGCCGAACACTGAAGCTTTCTTT. Its translation is CASSSRPNTEAFF.

The chain links TRBV13 to TRBJ2-5; 9 bases align to TRBD2. From germline, CDR1 is PRHDT and CDR2 FYEKMQ (reference sequence). This CDR3 has 15 amino acids. The junction had 3 bases not matched to a gene; V was cut back by 0 bases and J by 4 bases. CDR3 coding DNA: TGTGCCAGCAGCTTAGGGCTAGCGGGACTAGAGACCCAGTACTTC. Its translation is CASSLGLAGLETQYF.

For this clone: Additional DNA sequences in this sample encode the identical CDR3. V and J are TRBV9 and TRBJ2-1; 10 bases map to TRBD2. The ends lost 3 bases at V and 1 base at J; junction bases unmatched: 1. The germline V gene has CDR1 SGDLS and CDR2 YYNGEE. CDR3 length: 15 residues. Here the CDR3 reads CASSASGSSYNEQFF. The CDR3 region has the DNA TGTGCCAGCAGCGCTAGCGGGAGTTCCTACAATGAGCAGTTCTTC. Based on the CDR3 plus reference TRBV9 and TRBJ2-1, the full variable domain is DSGVTQTPKHLITATGQRVTLRCSPRSGDLSVYWYQQSLDQGLQFLIQYYNGEERAKGNILERFSAQQFPDLHSELNLSSLELGDSALYFCASSASGSSYNEQFFGPGTRLTVL.

This clone was counted once. The chain couples TRBV5-6 to TRBJ2-2; 8 nucleotides agree with TRBD1. Germline V lookup: CDR1 SGHDT, CDR2 YYEEEE. This CDR3 region has 16 residues. V lost 1 base to trimming and J lost 6 bases; unmatched junction nucleotides: 8. CDR3: CASSLLYQGAAGELFF. DNA of the CDR3: TGTGCCAGCAGCTTGCTTTACCAGGGGGCGGCCGGGGAGCTGTTTTTT. The complete variable domain, with remaining parts taken from reference TRBV5-6 and TRBJ2-2, reads DAGVTQSPTHLIKTRGQQVTLRCSPKSGHDTVSWYQQALGQGPQFIFQYYEEEERQRGNFPDRFSGHQFPNYSSELNVNALLLGDSALYLCASSLLYQGAAGELFFGEGSRLTVL.

This chain joins TRBV28 and TRBJ2-1; 9 bases are shared with TRBD2. CDR3 length: 14 residues. V dropped 7 bases and J dropped 7; count of bases not matched to a gene: 8. Germline V lookup: CDR1 MDHEN, CDR2 SYDVKM. Here the CDR3 reads CASIGAGGANEQFF. The CDR3 nucleotides are TGTGCCAGCATAGGAGCGGGGGGCGCAAATGAGCAGTTCTTC.

J is TRBJ1-2 and V is TRBV30; 10 positions agree with TRBD1. The germline V gene encodes CDR1 GTSNPN and CDR2 SVGIG (reference sequence). This CDR3 contains 15 residues. With V trimmed by 1 base and J by 8 bases, 10 bases remained unmatched. CDR3 DNA: TGTGCCTGGAGTGGGATCGGGACAGGGGAAAACGGCTACACCTTC. This sequence encodes CAWSGIGTGENGYTF. Filled out from reference TRBV30 and TRBJ1-2, the complete variable domain reads SQTIHQWPATLVQPVGSPLSLECTVEGTSNPNLYWYRQAAGRGLQLLFYSVGIGQISSEVPQNLSASRPQDRQFILSSKKLLLSDSGFYLCAWSGIGTGENGYTFGSGTRLTVV.

The rearrangement links TRBV11-2 to TRBJ2-7, with D maybe TRBD2 (6 bases). The V and J ends lost 3 bases and 5 bases respectively, with 8 bases between them. From germline, CDR1 is SGHAT and CDR2 FQNNGV. The CDR3 is made up of 12 amino acids. In nucleotides, the CDR3 is TGTGCCAGCAGCTTTAGCGGAAACGAGCAGTACTTC. Its translation: CASSFSGNEQYF.

The V and J genes are TRBV6-1 and TRBJ1-2, with 7 bases identical to TRBD1. Germline V gene sequence: CDR1 MNHNS, CDR2 SASEGT. With V trimmed by 2 bases and J by 4 bases, 7 bases remained unmatched. This CDR3 region has 15 residues. The CDR3, as DNA: TGTGCCAGCAGTGAAAGGGTCGGGACAGTCTATGGCTACACCTTC. It encodes CASSERVGTVYGYTF.

The gene calls are TRBV5-1 and TRBJ1-5, with D possibly matching TRBD1 (6 bases). CDR1 SGHRS and CDR2 YFSETQ come from the germline V gene. The CDR3 contains 14 residues. V was shortened by 4 bases and J by 6 bases, with 14 bases between the two germline ends. CDR3 sequence: CASSPGTGSQPQHF. CDR3 nucleotides: TGCGCCAGCAGCCCGGGAACAGGGAGTCAGCCCCAGCATTTT.

The count of this clone is one. The CDR3: CASSLSREETQYF. CDR3 nucleotides: TGTGCCAGCAGTTTATCCCGCGAGGAGACCCAGTACTTC. This chain joins TRBV27 and TRBJ2-5; no definite D call. Trimming removed 0 bases from V and 5 bases from J, with 7 bases in between. Germline V CDR1 and CDR2: MNHEY, SMNVEV (reference sequence). The CDR3 length is 13 residues.

The rearrangement links TRBV7-9 to TRBJ1-1, with 11 bases that match TRBD1. CDR1 is SEHNR and CDR2 is FQNEAQ in the germline V gene (reference sequence). After removal of 1 base from V and 5 bases from J, the junction contained 6 bases not matched to a gene. The CDR3 is made up of 16 amino acids. CDR3 loop: CASSLGSGQGGTEAFF. The CDR3 region has the DNA TGTGCCAGCAGCTTAGGATCGGGACAGGGGGGAACTGAAGCTTTCTTT.

This chain uses TRBV28 with TRBJ2-7, with D maybe TRBD2 (5 bases). Trimming removed 6 bases from V and 12 bases from J, with 24 bases in between. The germline V gene encodes CDR1 MDHEN and CDR2 SYDVKM. The CDR3 runs 14 residues. The CDR3 loop reads CASSTSGGGTMPYF. The CDR3 coding sequence is TGTGCCAGCAGCACTTCGGGCGGAGGTACGATGCCGTACTTC.

This clone was counted a single time. The chain uses TRBV30 and TRBJ2-5; 12 nucleotides line up with TRBD2. Germline CDR1 is GTSNPN and CDR2 is SVGIG (reference sequence). The CDR3 sequence is 15 residues long. With V trimmed by 3 bases and J by 5 bases, 7 bases remained unmatched. CDR3 sequence (DNA): TGTGCCTGGAGCGAGACTAGCGGGAGCGGGGAGACCCAGTACTTC. Its protein product is CAWSETSGSGETQYF.

The genes are TRBV28 and TRBJ1-1; D uncertain. The V end was cut by 6 bases, the J end by 8 bases, with 19 bases between. The CDR3 totals 14 residues. Germline V gives CDR1 MDHEN, CDR2 SYDVKM. In DNA, the CDR3 is TGTGCCAGCAGCTCCCCACCGACAACTCCCGAAGCTTTCTTT. The encoded protein is CASSSPPTTPEAFF.

This clone showed up just a few times. The chain couples TRBV12-5 to TRBJ2-1, with 8 bases that match TRBD1. The CDR3 totals 14 residues. The junction had 8 bases not matched to a gene; V was cut back by 6 bases and J by 7 bases. The germline CDR1 and CDR2 sequences are LGHNT and FRNRAP. The CDR3: CASGDGTGGNEQFF. The CDR3 DNA reads TGTGCTAGTGGGGACGGGACAGGTGGAAATGAGCAGTTCTTC.

Comments on this clone: This sample includes further DNA sequences coding for the same CDR3. This chain links TRBV30 with TRBJ2-5; 11 nucleotides align to TRBD2. The V gene's germline CDR1 is GTSNPN and CDR2 SVGIG (reference sequence). The CDR3 loop spans 16 amino acids. V shed 5 bases and J 5 bases; nucleotides not matched to a gene: 13. CDR3 DNA: TGTGCCTGGGGTGGAGAACTAGCGGGAGCTAGGGAGACCCAGTACTTC. Amino acids: CAWGGELAGARETQYF.

J is TRBJ1-2 and V is TRBV7-9, with 9 bases identical to TRBD1. CDR1 and CDR2 from the germline V gene are SEHNR and FQNEAQ (reference sequence). The junction had 9 bases not matched to a gene; V was cut back by 5 bases and J by 5 bases. This CDR3 is built from 15 residues. CDR3 amino acids: CASSSADRGSYGYTF. The CDR3 DNA reads TGTGCCAGCAGCAGCGCGGACAGGGGATCATATGGCTACACCTTC.

The rearrangement uses TRBV7-8 and TRBJ2-7; 8 nucleotides align to TRBD1. Germline loops: CDR1 SGHVS, CDR2 FQNEAQ. The J segment lost 4 bases and the V segment lost 5 bases, leaving 13 bases of the junction unmatched. The CDR3 runs to 16 residues. The chain's CDR3 is CASSQTGGPLFYEQYF. In DNA form, the CDR3 reads TGTGCCAGCAGCCAAACAGGGGGTCCTCTATTTTACGAGCAGTACTTC.

This clone was recorded only once. V gene TRBV5-1 combines with J gene TRBJ2-4; 7 bases line up with TRBD1. The V gene's germline CDR1 is SGHRS and CDR2 YFSETQ. The CDR3 length is 11 residues. Unmatched junction bases numbered 0, after V lost 4 bases and J lost 8 bases. CDR3 nucleotides: TGCGCCAGCAGCCAGGGGGACATTCAGTACTTC. Protein: CASSQGDIQYF. Variable domain in full (rest from reference TRBV5-1 and TRBJ2-4): KAGVTQTPRYLIKTRGQQVTLSCSPISGHRSVSWYQQTPGQGLQFLFEYFSETQRNKGNFPGRFSGRQFSNSRSEMNVSTLELGDSALYLCASSQGDIQYFGAGTRLSVL.

The rearrangement uses TRBV19 and TRBJ2-7, with 8 nucleotides matching TRBD1. CDR3 length equals 15 residues. Unmatched junction bases numbered 12, after V lost 5 bases and J lost 6 bases. Germline values: CDR1 LNHDA, CDR2 SQIVND (reference sequence). Written as DNA, the CDR3 is TGTGCCAGTAGTGATCGCAGGGGGCCCTTGGGCGAGCAGTACTTC. Protein sequence: CASSDRRGPLGEQYF.

This chain connects TRBV9 to TRBJ2-5; 13 nucleotides agree with TRBD2. CDR1 and CDR2 (germline): SGDLS, YYNGEE. Trimming at V came to 4 bases and at J to 4 bases, leaving 7 bases not matched to a gene. This CDR3 has 16 residues. CDR3 sequence: CASSFGLAGAGETQYF. The DNA for the CDR3 is TGTGCCAGCAGCTTCGGACTAGCGGGAGCGGGAGAGACCCAGTACTTC.

The V gene is TRBV5-4, the J gene TRBJ1-2, with 10 bases matching TRBD1. J gave up 3 bases and V 4 bases, and 9 bases lay outside the gene matches. Germline V lookup: CDR1 SGHNT, CDR2 YYREEE (reference sequence). The length of the CDR3 is 16 residues. The CDR3 sequence: CASSARDRGYDYGYTF. The CDR3 DNA reads TGTGCCAGCAGCGCAAGGGACAGGGGCTACGACTATGGCTACACCTTC. Full variable domain (remainder filled in from reference TRBV5-4 and TRBJ1-2): ETGVTQSPTHLIKTRGQQVTLRCSSQSGHNTVSWYQQALGQGPQFIFQYYREEENGRGNFPPRFSGLQFPNYSSELNVNALELDDSALYLCASSARDRGYDYGYTFGSGTRLTVV.

The chain combines TRBV5-1 with TRBJ1-2; possible D gene TRBD1, 6 bases. Per germline, CDR1 SGHRS and CDR2 YFSETQ. This CDR3 has 13 amino acids. V was trimmed by 4 bases and J by 2 bases, leaving 9 bases between them. The CDR3 coding sequence is TGCGCCAGCAGCGCCACAGGGAACTATGGCTACACCTTC. Encoded protein: CASSATGNYGYTF.

J is TRBJ2-7 and V is TRBV10-2; TRBD1 aligns across 8 bases. CDR1 is WSHSY, CDR2 SAAADI, per germline. With V trimmed by 6 bases and J by 0 bases, 7 bases remained unmatched. CDR3 size: 15 residues. The DNA for the CDR3 is TGCGCCAGCAGGGCCGGGACAGGTAGCTCCTACGAGCAGTACTTC. This encodes CASRAGTGSSYEQYF.

This clone has a single count. This CDR3 reads CASSSVFLGGTAQYF. The DNA of the CDR3 is TGTGCCAGCAGCTCCGTATTTCTCGGGGGGACCGCGCAGTACTTC. The chain uses TRBV7-2 and TRBJ2-7; 7 nucleotides line up with TRBD2. V lost 4 bases and J lost 9; bases outside the gene matches: 15. CDR3 length: 15 residues. Germline CDR1 and CDR2: SGHTA and FQGNSA.

The chain has TRBV5-1 and TRBJ2-7; the D gene is possibly TRBD1 (6 bases). The V end lost 2 bases, the J end lost 4 bases, and 7 bases lay between the germline ends. In germline, CDR1 is SGHRS, CDR2 YFSETQ. The CDR3 has 12 residues. The CDR3 spells CASSLQGYEQYF. DNA for the CDR3: TGCGCCAGCAGCTTACAGGGTTACGAGCAGTACTTC.

The chain recombines TRBV6-6 with TRBJ1-4; D perhaps matches TRBD1 (5 bases). V was trimmed by 6 bases and J by 7 bases, leaving 12 bases between them. Germline lookup yields CDR1 MNHNY and CDR2 SVGAGI (reference sequence). The CDR3 extends over 13 amino acids. CDR3 nucleotides: TGTGCCAGCAGCCCCGCGGGGGGTGAAAAACTGTTTTTT. Residues: CASSPAGGEKLFF.

The rearrangement uses TRBV18 and TRBJ1-5; no reliable D call. The germline CDR1 and CDR2 sequences are KGHSH and LQKENI. V was cut by 1 base and J by 3 bases, with 7 bases left in between. The CDR3 totals 14 residues. This CDR3 is CASSPQGDNQPQHF. For the CDR3, the DNA is TGTGCCAGCTCACCACAGGGAGACAATCAGCCCCAGCATTTT.